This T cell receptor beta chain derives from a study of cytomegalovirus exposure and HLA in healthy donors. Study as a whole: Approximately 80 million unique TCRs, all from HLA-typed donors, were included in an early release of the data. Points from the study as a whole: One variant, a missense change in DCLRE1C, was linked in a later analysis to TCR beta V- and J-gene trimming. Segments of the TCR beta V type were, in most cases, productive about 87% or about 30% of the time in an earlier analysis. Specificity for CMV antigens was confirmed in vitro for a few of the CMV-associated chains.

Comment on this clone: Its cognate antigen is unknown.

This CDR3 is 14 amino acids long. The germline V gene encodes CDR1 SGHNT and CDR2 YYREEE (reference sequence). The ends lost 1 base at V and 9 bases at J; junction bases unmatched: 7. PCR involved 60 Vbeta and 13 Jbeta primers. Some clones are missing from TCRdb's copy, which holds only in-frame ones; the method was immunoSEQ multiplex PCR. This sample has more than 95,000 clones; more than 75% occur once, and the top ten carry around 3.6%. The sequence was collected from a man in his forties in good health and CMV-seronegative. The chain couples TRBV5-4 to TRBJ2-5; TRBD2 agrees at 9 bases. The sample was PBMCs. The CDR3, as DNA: TGTGCCAGCAGCTTGTTTCGCGGGGGGGAGTCCCAGTACTTC. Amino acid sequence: CASSLFRGGESQYF.